What follows are 32 T cell receptor beta chains derived from one specimen sequenced in a study of blood T cell repertoires in COVID-19. Clones were sequenced by immunoSEQ multiplex PCR, and TCRdb holds only the in-frame ones, with some missing. The sample has under 300,000 clones, 80% to 90% seen once. The sample taken for sequencing was PBMCs or T cells enriched from blood (not recorded which). The receptor source for this set is a woman aged 45-65 years who had recovered from COVID-19.

The rearrangement joins TRBV6-5 to TRBJ1-2; 8 bases agree with TRBD1. V shed 5 bases and J 7 bases; nucleotides not matched to a gene: 6. Germline CDR1 is MNHEY and CDR2 is SVGAGI. The CDR3 sequence is 13 residues long. CDR3 loop: CASSRDRTFGYTF. For the CDR3, the DNA is TGTGCCAGCAGTAGGGACAGGACCTTTGGCTACACCTTC.

This chain connects TRBV28 to TRBJ1-2; 9 nucleotides line up with TRBD1. Germline V lookup: CDR1 MDHEN, CDR2 SYDVKM. Trimming at V came to 5 bases and at J to 8 bases, leaving 12 bases not matched to a gene. The CDR3 contains 15 residues. CDR3 bases: TGTGCCAGCAGTCCACCTTGGGACAGGGCTGCCGGCTACACCTTC. It encodes CASSPPWDRAAGYTF.

The chain links TRBV6-5 to TRBJ2-7, with a weak D call TRBD2 (5 bases). CDR3 length: 14 residues. Per the germline V gene, CDR1 is MNHEY and CDR2 is SVGAGI. V lost 2 bases, J lost 0 bases, and 8 bases lay in between. Here the CDR3 DNA reads TGTGCCAGCAGTTACGATAGCGACTCCTACGAGCAGTACTTC. Translating gives CASSYDSDSYEQYF.

V gene TRBV7-2 combines with J gene TRBJ2-3, with TRBD2 matching over 7 bases. The length of the CDR3 is 16 residues. CDR1 and CDR2 from the germline V gene are SGHTA and FQGNSA. J lost 4 bases, V lost 1 base, and 8 bases had no gene match. The CDR3 DNA sequence: TGTGCCAGCAGCTTAGGGGGGGGGATGCCCTCAGATACGCAGTATTTT. Its translation is CASSLGGGMPSDTQYF.

The chain is built from TRBV5-1 and TRBJ1-1; D unresolved. Per the germline V gene, CDR1 is SGHRS and CDR2 is YFSETQ. V gave up 5 bases and J gave up 1 base, with 9 bases separating them. The CDR3 sequence is 13 residues long. The CDR3 spells CASSGSSNTEAFF. Written as DNA, the CDR3 is TGCGCCAGCAGTGGCAGTTCGAACACTGAAGCTTTCTTT.

This chain joins TRBV5-1 and TRBJ2-1, with D perhaps matching TRBD2 (5 bases). Germline V gene data show CDR1 as SGHRS and CDR2 as YFSETQ. The CDR3 totals 15 residues. Trimming took 0 bases from V and 4 from J, leaving 11 bases between them. Written as DNA, the CDR3 is TGCGCCAGCAGCTTGGTTGAGCCGGGATACAATGAGCAGTTCTTC. As protein: CASSLVEPGYNEQFF.

The V and J genes are TRBV9 and TRBJ2-5; 12 bases fit TRBD2. This CDR3 spans 19 amino acids. Germline V gene lookup returns CDR1 SGDLS and CDR2 YYNGEE. The trim removed 3 bases at V and 2 bases at J, leaving 14 bases unmatched. In DNA, the CDR3 is TGTGCCAGCAGCGCCTTAGGAGGGAGACTAGCGGGAGTACAAGAGACCCAGTACTTC. It specifies CASSALGGRLAGVQETQYF. The full variable domain, rest sourced from reference TRBV9 and TRBJ2-5, is DSGVTQTPKHLITATGQRVTLRCSPRSGDLSVYWYQQSLDQGLQFLIQYYNGEERAKGNILERFSAQQFPDLHSELNLSSLELGDSALYFCASSALGGRLAGVQETQYFGPGTRLLVL.

This chain uses TRBV5-1 with TRBJ2-1; 8 bases align to TRBD1. The V segment lost 4 bases and the J segment 6 bases; nucleotides outside the gene matches: 6. This CDR3 comprises 14 residues. Germline V gene lookup returns CDR1 SGHRS and CDR2 YFSETQ. The CDR3 DNA sequence: TGCGCCAGCAGCGTGGGACAGGCGATCAATGAGCAGTTCTTC. It specifies CASSVGQAINEQFF.

The genes are TRBV4-1 and TRBJ2-7; TRBD2 matches at 9 bases. CDR3 size: 15 residues. Germline V gene data show CDR1 as MGHRA and CDR2 as YSYEKL. V lost 1 base to trimming and J lost 4 bases; unmatched junction nucleotides: 5. The CDR3 DNA follows: TGCGCCAGCAGCCAAGCTCTAGCGGGATTATACGAGCAGTACTTC. Protein: CASSQALAGLYEQYF.

V is TRBV18 and J is TRBJ1-1, with D possibly being TRBD1 (5 bases). Germline loops: CDR1 KGHSH, CDR2 LQKENI. The CDR3 covers 17 residues. Deletions cut 4 bases from V and 5 bases from J, with 23 bases between. CDR3 sequence reads: CASSLLEPQGGKTEAFF. Written as DNA, the CDR3 is TGTGCCAGCTCACTCCTTGAACCTCAGGGAGGCAAGACTGAAGCTTTCTTT.

The chain joins TRBV10-3 to TRBJ1-2; possible D gene TRBD1, 5 bases. In germline, CDR1 is ENHRY, CDR2 SYGVKD. CDR3 length: 11 amino acids. V was shortened by 11 bases and J by 8 bases, with 15 bases between the two germline ends. Here the CDR3 DNA reads TGTGCCTATCAAGAGGAGGGGGGCTACACCTTC. Its translation is CAYQEEGGYTF.

This chain uses TRBV5-6 with TRBJ2-1, with TRBD2 matching 10 bases. This CDR3 comprises 17 residues. Germline CDR1 is SGHDT and CDR2 is YYEEEE. V trimming: 3 bases; J trimming: 0 bases; junction bases outside the gene matches: 6. The CDR3 spells CASSSPSGSVSYNEQFF. CDR3 nucleotide sequence: TGTGCCAGCAGCTCTCCTAGCGGGAGTGTCTCCTACAATGAGCAGTTCTTC. Full variable domain (remainder filled in from reference TRBV5-6 and TRBJ2-1): DAGVTQSPTHLIKTRGQQVTLRCSPKSGHDTVSWYQQALGQGPQFIFQYYEEEERQRGNFPDRFSGHQFPNYSSELNVNALLLGDSALYLCASSSPSGSVSYNEQFFGPGTRLTVL.

V and J are TRBV5-1 and TRBJ1-2; 7 positions match TRBD1. CDR1 is SGHRS, CDR2 YFSETQ, per germline. With V trimmed by 0 bases and J by 3 bases, 5 bases remained unmatched. This CDR3 region has 15 residues. In DNA, the CDR3 is TGCGCCAGCAGCTTGGGACAGGGAGTTCACTATGGCTACACCTTC. Translated, it gives CASSLGQGVHYGYTF.

This chain joins TRBV7-9 and TRBJ2-1; 7 nucleotides match TRBD2. J lost 7 bases, V lost 3 bases, and 12 bases had no gene match. The germline CDR1 and CDR2 sequences are SEHNR and FQNEAQ (reference sequence). CDR3 size: 16 residues. The CDR3 DNA is TGTGCCAGCAGCTTTATGAGCGGGATAGGGCAGAATGAGCAGTTCTTC. Protein product: CASSFMSGIGQNEQFF.

The J gene is TRBJ2-1, the V gene TRBV9; tentatively, D is TRBD1 (5 bases). Trimming shortened V by 0 bases and J by 0 bases, and 10 bases separated the two germline ends. Germline V gene sequence: CDR1 SGDLS, CDR2 YYNGEE. CDR3 length: 16 amino acids. CDR3 sequence reads: CASSVEGMSSYNEQFF. CDR3 nucleotides: TGTGCCAGCAGCGTAGAGGGGATGAGCTCCTACAATGAGCAGTTCTTC.

This clone came up a few times. This rearrangement joins TRBV29-1 to TRBJ2-1, with 7 bases identical to TRBD2. V was clipped by 1 base and J by 8 bases; unmatched bases: 8. Germline loops: CDR1 SQVTM, CDR2 ANQGSEA. This CDR3 has 14 amino acids. The CDR3 loop is CSVEGGRDRDEQFF. CDR3 sequence (DNA): TGCAGCGTTGAAGGCGGGAGAGATCGGGATGAGCAGTTCTTC.

The V gene is TRBV5-5, the J gene TRBJ2-1, with 13 bases lining up with TRBD2. The CDR3 is made up of 16 amino acids. Losses at the gene ends were 3 bases for V and 3 bases for J; bases not matched to a gene: 3. Germline V gene lookup returns CDR1 SGHKS and CDR2 YYEKEE (reference sequence). The CDR3 coding sequence is TGTGCCAGCAGCTACGGACTAGCGGGAGTCTACAATGAGCAGTTCTTC. Its translation is CASSYGLAGVYNEQFF. Variable domain in full (rest from reference TRBV5-5 and TRBJ2-1): DAGVTQSPTHLIKTRGQQVTLRCSPISGHKSVSWYQQVLGQGPQFIFQYYEKEERGRGNFPDRFSARQFPNYSSELNVNALLLGDSALYLCASSYGLAGVYNEQFFGPGTRLTVL.

There are a few counts of this clone. J is TRBJ1-1 and V is TRBV5-5; 8 bases align to TRBD1. This CDR3 comprises 12 residues. Germline V CDR1 and CDR2: SGHKS, YYEKEE (reference sequence). The J segment lost 12 bases and the V segment lost 6 bases, leaving 10 bases of the junction unmatched. The CDR3: CASTNRGGASFF. CDR3 coding DNA: TGTGCCAGCACTAACAGGGGGGGTGCGTCTTTCTTT. Complete variable domain (other parts from reference TRBV5-5 and TRBJ1-1): DAGVTQSPTHLIKTRGQQVTLRCSPISGHKSVSWYQQVLGQGPQFIFQYYEKEERGRGNFPDRFSARQFPNYSSELNVNALLLGDSALYLCASTNRGGASFFGQGTRLTVV.

The J gene is TRBJ2-1, the V gene TRBV27, with 7 positions matching TRBD2. J lost 13 bases, V lost 7 bases, and 13 bases had no gene match. Germline V gives CDR1 MNHEY, CDR2 SMNVEV (reference sequence). The CDR3 has 13 residues. The CDR3 DNA sequence: TGTGCCAGCAAAGAACCGGGACTACTTCCCCAGTTCTTC. Translating gives CASKEPGLLPQFF.

The chain combines TRBV11-2 with TRBJ2-1, with 8 bases lining up with TRBD1. From germline, CDR1 is SGHAT and CDR2 FQNNGV. The CDR3 totals 15 residues. Germline trimming cut 6 bases from V and 7 bases from J; bases unmatched to any gene: 11. The DNA of the CDR3 is TGTGCCAGCAGGTCGCGGGACAGGTCGAGGAATGAGCAGTTCTTC. It yields the protein CASRSRDRSRNEQFF.

This clone was recorded only once. The rearrangement links TRBV3-1 (or the pseudogene TRBV3-2) to TRBJ2-7; 9 bases fit TRBD1. This CDR3 is built from 14 residues. Germline CDR1 is LGHDT and CDR2 is YNNKEL (reference sequence). V lost 4 bases and J lost 2; bases outside the gene matches: 3. The CDR3 protein is CASSPRQGAYEQYF. CDR3 in DNA: TGTGCCAGCAGCCCCCGACAGGGGGCCTACGAGCAGTACTTC.

A note on this clone: One end of the junction fails to match germline, which may point to a read error. V is TRBV7-7 and J is TRBJ2-1, with 8 bases matching TRBD1. CDR3 length equals 16 residues. The germline gives CDR1 SSHAT, CDR2 FNYEAQ (reference sequence). For the CDR3, the DNA is TGTGCTAGCAGCCAGGGGGCGCCTGGACAGACAGATGAGCAGTTCTTC. It translates to CASSQGAPGQTDEQFF.

The CDR3 region has the DNA TGTGCCAGCAACGTAACTAGCGTTGAGCAGTTCTTC. Translating it yields CASNVTSVEQFF. The gene calls are TRBV21-1 and TRBJ2-1; the table gives TRBD2 as D, unverified against the DNA. TRBV21-1 is marked as a pseudogene. The CDR3 is 12 residues long.

The V and J genes are TRBV2 and TRBJ2-2; D gene unclear. Germline loops: CDR1 SNHLY, CDR2 FYNNEI. The CDR3 is 13 residues long. V lost 7 bases and J 7 bases, leaving 13 bases between the germline ends. CDR3 bases: TGTGCCAGCACTCGGGTGGCCGGCGGGGAGCTGTTTTTT. It encodes CASTRVAGGELFF.

V and J are TRBV15 and TRBJ1-2; TRBD1 matches 10 bases. CDR3 length: 15 amino acids. Germline trimming cut 7 bases from V and 7 bases from J; bases unmatched to any gene: 12. Germline loops: CDR1 LNHNV, CDR2 YYDKDF (reference sequence). CDR3 DNA: TGTGCCACCACTGGGACAGGGGCCCGTTTGGGTGGCTACACCTTC. Protein sequence: CATTGTGARLGGYTF.

This clone was seen once. V usage is TRBV28 and J usage is TRBJ2-7; 9 bases agree with TRBD1. V lost 2 bases to trimming and J lost 5 bases; unmatched junction nucleotides: 7. CDR3 length: 15 residues. Germline CDR1 and CDR2: MDHEN and SYDVKM. The CDR3 DNA is TGTGCCAGCAGTTTACCGGGACAGGGATCCGACGAGCAGTACTTC. The encoded protein is CASSLPGQGSDEQYF.

This rearrangement joins TRBV5-1 to TRBJ1-1; 9 bases match TRBD1. V shed 1 base and J 6 bases; nucleotides not matched to a gene: 4. Looked up from germline, CDR1 is SGHRS and CDR2 is YFSETQ. The CDR3 length is 14 residues. In nucleotides, the CDR3 is TGCGCCAGCAGCTTGATGGGACAGGGCTCTGAAGCTTTCTTT. Translated: CASSLMGQGSEAFF.

This rearrangement joins TRBV5-1 to TRBJ1-6; the match to TRBD1 covers 9 bases. V shed 4 bases, J shed 2 bases, and the junction held 4 bases outside the gene matches. Germline V lookup: CDR1 SGHRS, CDR2 YFSETQ. This CDR3 has 16 amino acids. The CDR3 sequence: CASSAGTGTYNSPLHF. CDR3 nucleotide sequence: TGCGCCAGCAGCGCCGGGACAGGGACCTATAATTCACCCCTCCACTTT.

The genes are TRBV28 and TRBJ2-7, with 11 bases aligning to TRBD1. This CDR3 has 14 residues. J was trimmed by 6 bases and V by 5 bases; bases with no gene match: 6. Germline V gene data show CDR1 as MDHEN and CDR2 as SYDVKM. CDR3 protein: CASSPWDRGGEQYF. The CDR3 bases are TGTGCCAGCAGTCCCTGGGACAGGGGGGGCGAGCAGTACTTC.

The chain couples TRBV7-2 to TRBJ2-2, with a tentative D call TRBD1 (7 bases). Trimming removed 5 bases at V and 4 bases at J, with 14 bases between. Germline CDR1 and CDR2: SGHTA and FQGNSA. This CDR3 spans 15 amino acids. CDR3 DNA: TGTGCCAGCAGCAAATACAGGGGAGGCACCGGGGAGCTGTTTTTT. Protein: CASSKYRGGTGELFF.

This clone was observed a few times. The chain uses TRBV5-3 and TRBJ2-1; a weak D match, TRBD1 (6 bases). TRBV5-3 belongs to the ORF category, with a function that is uncertain. V was trimmed by 4 bases and J by 2 bases, leaving 16 bases between them. The CDR3 runs to 16 residues. The CDR3 spells CARSHRTGQTYNEQFF. The CDR3 region has the DNA TGTGCCAGAAGCCATCGTACAGGGCAGACCTACAATGAGCAGTTCTTC.

This chain connects TRBV5-5 to TRBJ2-1, with TRBD1 matching 10 bases. The V gene's germline CDR1 is SGHKS and CDR2 YYEKEE (reference sequence). The CDR3 is made up of 13 amino acids. J lost 7 bases, V lost 5 bases, and 3 bases had no gene match. CDR3 nucleotides: TGTGCCAGCAGTCCGGACAGGGGGAATGAGCAGTTCTTC. As protein: CASSPDRGNEQFF.